This T cell receptor beta chain comes out of a study of Graves' ophthalmopathy and Graves' hyperthyroidism. This clonotype was counted only a few times. The study amplified TCR beta CDR3 regions using RNA transcripts. The first round was an RT-PCR with HTBI primers, and the second round was a multiplex PCR. TCRdb re-analysed the multiplex PCR reads in MiXCR, keeping a single row per CDR3 protein. The data hold about 550,000 distinct CDR3 sequences, with under 45% observed a single time. Trimming cost V 1 base and J 7 bases, with 14 bases left between them. In germline, CDR1 is LGHNA, CDR2 YNFKEQ. The CDR3 is made up of 16 amino acids.

This chain joins TRBV4-2 and TRBJ1-6; a weak D match, TRBD1 (5 bases). This sequence was found in an adult man with Graves' hyperthyroidism. Sequenced sample: peripheral blood or thyroid tissue (not recorded which). As DNA, the CDR3 is TGTGCCAGCAGCCAAGTCGCAGGGATTCGAAATTCACCCCTCCACTTT. It translates to CASSQVAGIRNSPLHF.